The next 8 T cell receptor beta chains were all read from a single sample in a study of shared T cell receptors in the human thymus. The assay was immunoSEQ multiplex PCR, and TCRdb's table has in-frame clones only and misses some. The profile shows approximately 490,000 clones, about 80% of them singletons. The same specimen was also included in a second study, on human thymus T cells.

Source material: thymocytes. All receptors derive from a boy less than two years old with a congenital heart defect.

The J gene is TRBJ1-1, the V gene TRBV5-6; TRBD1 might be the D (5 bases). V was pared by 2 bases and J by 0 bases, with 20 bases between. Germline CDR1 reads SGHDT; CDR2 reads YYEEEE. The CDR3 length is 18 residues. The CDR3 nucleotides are TGTGCCAGCAGCTTTGGGGAAAGGGTTGGGGCCCTGAACACTGAAGCTTTCTTT. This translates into CASSFGERVGALNTEAFF.

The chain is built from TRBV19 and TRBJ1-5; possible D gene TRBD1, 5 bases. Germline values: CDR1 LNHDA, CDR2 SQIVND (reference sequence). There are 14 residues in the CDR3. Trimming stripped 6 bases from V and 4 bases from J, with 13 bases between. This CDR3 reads CASRGSGGNQPQHF. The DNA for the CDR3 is TGTGCCAGTAGGGGATCGGGGGGTAATCAGCCCCAGCATTTT.

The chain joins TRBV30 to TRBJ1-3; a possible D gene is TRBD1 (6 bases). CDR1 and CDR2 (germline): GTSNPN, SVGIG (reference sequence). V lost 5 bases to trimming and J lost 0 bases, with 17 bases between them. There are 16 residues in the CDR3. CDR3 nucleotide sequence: TGTGCCTGGGGAATCGACAGGCCTGACTCTGGAAACACCATATATTTT. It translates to CAWGIDRPDSGNTIYF.

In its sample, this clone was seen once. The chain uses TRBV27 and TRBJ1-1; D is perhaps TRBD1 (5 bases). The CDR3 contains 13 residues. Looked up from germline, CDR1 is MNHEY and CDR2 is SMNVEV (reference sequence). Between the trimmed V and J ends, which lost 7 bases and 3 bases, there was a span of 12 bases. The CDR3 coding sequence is TGTGCCAGCAAAATCCAGGGTGACACTGAAGCTTTCTTT. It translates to CASKIQGDTEAFF.

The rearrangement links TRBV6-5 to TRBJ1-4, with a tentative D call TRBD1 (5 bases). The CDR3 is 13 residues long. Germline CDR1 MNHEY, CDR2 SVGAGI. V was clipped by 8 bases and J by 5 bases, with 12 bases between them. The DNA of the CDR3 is TGTGCCAGCCCCAAGGGGAAAAATGAAAAACTGTTTTTT. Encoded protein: CASPKGKNEKLFF.

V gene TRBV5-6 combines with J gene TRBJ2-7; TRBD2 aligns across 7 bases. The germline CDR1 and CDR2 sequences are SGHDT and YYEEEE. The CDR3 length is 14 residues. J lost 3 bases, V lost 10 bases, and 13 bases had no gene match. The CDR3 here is CAGRLEAGIYEQYF. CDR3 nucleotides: TGTGCCGGACGACTGGAAGCGGGGATCTACGAGCAGTACTTC. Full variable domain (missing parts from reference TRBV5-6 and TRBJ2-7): DAGVTQSPTHLIKTRGQQVTLRCSPKSGHDTVSWYQQALGQGPQFIFQYYEEEERQRGNFPDRFSGHQFPNYSSELNVNALLLGDSALYLCAGRLEAGIYEQYFGPGTRLTVT.

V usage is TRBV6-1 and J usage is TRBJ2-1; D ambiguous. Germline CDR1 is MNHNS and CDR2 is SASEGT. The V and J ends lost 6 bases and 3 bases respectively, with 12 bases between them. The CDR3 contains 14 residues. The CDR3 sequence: CASRGERYYNEQFF. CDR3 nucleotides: TGTGCCAGCAGGGGCGAACGGTACTACAATGAGCAGTTCTTC.

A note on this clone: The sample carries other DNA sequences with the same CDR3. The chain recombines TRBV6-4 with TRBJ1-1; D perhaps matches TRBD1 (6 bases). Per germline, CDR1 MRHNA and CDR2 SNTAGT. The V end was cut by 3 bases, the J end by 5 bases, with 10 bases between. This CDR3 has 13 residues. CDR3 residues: CASSEGGGTEAFF. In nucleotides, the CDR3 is TGTGCCAGCAGTGAGGGAGGGGGAACTGAAGCTTTCTTT.